This passage covers 20 T cell receptor beta chains from one sample sequenced in a study of T cells in women clearing cervical HPV infection. Produced via immunoSEQ multiplex PCR; TCRdb's table is partial and in-frame only. Its clone listing holds 30,000 to 35,000 clones. Sequencing was carried out using blood buffy coat. The receptors derive from a woman between 18 and 75 years old with a cervical HPV16 infection that either progressed to CIN3+ or cleared (not recorded which).

As regards this clone: The CDR3 end is not reached by the read, which stops 3 residues before it; the germline J gene fills it in. V and J are TRBV19 and TRBJ2-2, with 9 bases aligning to TRBD1. CDR3 length equals 15 residues. Germline V gene lookup returns CDR1 LNHDA and CDR2 SQIVND (reference sequence). This chain's CDR3 is CASSIGDRESEKLFF. The part of the CDR3 DNA that was read is TGTGCCAGTAGTATAGGGGACAGGGAATCCGAAAAG. The full variable domain, with the rest looked up from reference TRBV19 and TRBJ2-2, is DGGITQSPKYLFRKEGQNVTLSCEQNLNHDAMYWYRQDPGQGLRLIYYSQIVNDFQKGDIAEGYSVSREKKESFPLTVTSAQKNPTAFYLCASSIGDRESEKLFFGEGSRLTVL.

With respect to this clone: The CDR3 end lies 3 residues beyond the end of the read and is filled in from the germline J gene. V gene TRBV7-3 combines with J gene TRBJ2-1; 11 bases map to TRBD2. V lost 2 bases, J lost 0 bases, and 6 bases stayed unmatched. The length of the CDR3 is 18 residues. Germline values: CDR1 SGHTA, CDR2 FQGTGA. CDR3 bases read: TGTGCCAGCAGCTTATACGGGACTAGCGGTCGCTCCTACAATGAG. Translation: CASSLYGTSGRSYNE. The CDR3 in its entirety is CASSLYGTSGRSYNEQFF.

A word on this clone: The read stops 3 residues short of the end of the CDR3; the missing end is completed from the germline J gene. This chain uses TRBV20-1 with TRBJ1-5, with TRBD1 matching over 9 bases. CDR3 length: 14 amino acids. V dropped 3 bases and J dropped 4; count of bases not matched to a gene: 4. Germline V gives CDR1 DFQATT, CDR2 SNEGSKA (reference sequence). The CDR3: CSARTGTGNQPQHF. Incomplete CDR3 DNA: TGCAGTGCTAGGACCGGGACAGGGAATCAGCCC.

With respect to this clone: The read ends 3 residues shy of where the CDR3 ends; the end is completed using the germline J gene. The V call is TRBV7-2, the J call TRBJ2-5; maybe TRBD2 (7 bases). Trimming left V 5 bases short and J 5 bases short, with 15 bases between. CDR1 SGHTA and CDR2 FQGNSA come from the germline V gene. The CDR3 contains 14 residues. The covered CDR3 bases are TGTGCCAGCAGCGGGAGGGGGATTCGCGAGACC. Translation: CASSGRGIRET. The complete CDR3 protein is CASSGRGIRETQYF.

The sequenced CDR3 bases are TGCAGCGCTGAGGGGGCAGGGGTTAATGAAAAG. Amino acid sequence: CSAEGAGVNEK. The full-length CDR3 reads as CSAEGAGVNEKLFF. The chain carries TRBV29-1 and TRBJ2-2; 7 nucleotides agree with TRBD1. The read ends 3 residues shy of where the CDR3 ends; the end is completed using the germline J gene. Germline V gives CDR1 SQVTM, CDR2 ANQGSEA. The CDR3 sequence is 14 residues long.

Points on this clone: The read terminates 3 residues before the CDR3 end, so the remaining end is supplied by the germline J gene. The chain has TRBV12-3 or TRBV12-4 and TRBJ2-2; 12 bases fit TRBD2. Trimming at V came to 5 bases and at J to 6 bases, leaving 13 bases not matched to a gene. CDR3 length: 18 amino acids. CDR3 sequence: CASSPSSGGAFIAGELFF. The sequenced CDR3 bases are TGTGCCAGCAGTCCCTCTAGCGGGGGGGCCTTCATCGCCGGGGAG.

In regard to this clone: From the germline J gene comes the end of the CDR3, since the read stops 3 residues before it. The rearrangement uses TRBV11-2 and TRBJ2-7; 7 bases match TRBD1. Germline assignment: CDR1 SGHAT and CDR2 FQNNGV. This CDR3 region has 14 residues. Trimming cost V 1 base and J 1 base; bases outside gene matches: 1. The sequenced CDR3 bases are TGTGCCAGCAGCTTAGTACAGGGGTCCTACGAG. This translates into CASSLVQGSYE. The complete CDR3 protein is CASSLVQGSYEQYF.

Comment on this clone: The read ends 3 residues before the CDR3 terminus; that terminus is restored from the germline J gene. The chain uses TRBV2 and TRBJ1-3; D is unresolved. The V end was cut by 4 bases, the J end by 1 base, with 8 bases between. Germline V CDR1 and CDR2: SNHLY, FYNNEI. The CDR3 runs 14 residues. CDR3 bases read: TGTGCCAGCAGTGGTACATTGTCTGGAAACACC. It is translated as CASSGTLSGNT. The CDR3, in full, reads CASSGTLSGNTIYF.

Points on this clone: The missing CDR3 end, 3 residues past where the read stops, is filled in from the germline J gene. V gene TRBV6-2 or TRBV6-3 combines with J gene TRBJ2-1; TRBD2 matches 12 bases. This CDR3 has 15 residues. CDR1 and CDR2 from the germline V gene are MNHEY and SVGEGT. Unmatched junction bases numbered 4, after V lost 4 bases and J lost 6 bases. The CDR3 loop reads CASSFMTSGGNEQFF. Incomplete CDR3 DNA: TGTGCCAGCAGTTTTATGACTAGCGGGGGCAATGAG.

As regards this clone: The observed sequence ends 3 residues before the CDR3 terminus, with the missing tail filled in from the germline J gene. The V and J genes are TRBV14 and TRBJ1-4; 7 bases map to TRBD1. The junction had 7 bases not matched to a gene; V was cut back by 4 bases and J by 5 bases. The CDR3 runs 15 residues. Germline assignment: CDR1 SGHDN and CDR2 FVKESK. CDR3 amino acids: CASSLPGTENEKLFF. Incomplete CDR3 DNA: TGTGCCAGCAGCCTCCCCGGGACAGAAAATGAAAAA. The whole variable domain, filled in from reference TRBV14 and TRBJ1-4, reads EAGVTQFPSHSVIEKGQTVTLRCDPISGHDNLYWYRRVMGKEIKFLLHFVKESKQDESGMPNNRFLAERTGGTYSTLKVQPAELEDSGVYFCASSLPGTENEKLFFGSGTQLSVL.

As to this clone: The read comes to an end 3 residues before the CDR3 does, leaving the germline J gene to fill in the end. The rearrangement links TRBV7-2 to TRBJ1-1; TRBD1 is a possible D gene (5 bases). CDR1 is SGHTA, CDR2 FQGNSA, per germline. The V end lost 6 bases, the J end lost 7 bases, and 15 bases lay between the germline ends. There are 13 residues in the CDR3. CDR3: CASSSTSRVEAFF. The part of the CDR3 DNA that was read is TGTGCCAGCAGTTCTACATCCAGGGTTGAA.

In regard to this clone: The CDR3 extends 3 residues past the end of the read, so its final part is completed from the germline J gene. The chain recombines TRBV18 with TRBJ1-2; D call uncertain. The CDR3 length is 14 residues. In germline, CDR1 is KGHSH, CDR2 LQKENI. The covered CDR3 bases are TGTGCCAGCTCACCGCAGGAACAGACCTACGAC. Amino acids: CASSPQEQTYD. The full CDR3 sequence reads CASSPQEQTYDYTF.

As to this clone: Sequencing ends 3 residues short of the CDR3 end; the germline J gene provides the rest. The chain uses TRBV14 and TRBJ2-7; TRBD1 matches at 8 bases. V shed 3 bases, J shed 3 bases, and the junction held 7 bases outside the gene matches. CDR1 and CDR2 (germline): SGHDN, FVKESK. This CDR3 is built from 15 residues. The CDR3 here is CASSHYRGKRYEQYF. The CDR3 bases that were read are TGTGCCAGCAGCCATTACAGGGGGAAACGCTACGAG.

Points on this clone: Read sequence stops 3 residues before the CDR3 end, and the germline J gene provides the missing end. Other DNA sequences in the sample encode the same CDR3. This sequence joins TRBV18 and TRBJ1-5; possibly TRBD1 for D (6 bases). CDR1 and CDR2 (germline): KGHSH, LQKENI. This CDR3 is built from 15 residues. Trimming took off 4 bases at V and 4 bases at J, with 14 bases between the two ends. The CDR3 reads CASSLSPGQNQPQHF. The sequenced part of the CDR3 DNA is TGTGCCAGCTCACTATCGCCGGGACAAAATCAGCCC.

The CDR3 spells CASSLDSNEQFF. The sequenced CDR3 bases are TGTGCCAGCAGCCTAGACAGCAATGAG. This chain uses TRBV6-2 or TRBV6-3 with TRBJ2-1; TRBD1 might be the D (5 bases). Read sequence stops 3 residues before the CDR3 end, and the germline J gene provides the missing end. The CDR3 has 12 residues. Germline CDR1 MNHEY, CDR2 SVGEGT. V lost 6 bases, J lost 6 bases, and 9 bases lay in between.

A word on this clone: Read coverage stops 3 residues before the CDR3 terminus; the germline J gene supplies the remainder. The rearrangement links TRBV5-8 to TRBJ2-1, with TRBD1 as a possible D gene (6 bases). CDR3 length: 15 residues. Germline V lookup: CDR1 SGHTS, CDR2 YDEGEE. V lost 2 bases and J lost 1, with 10 bases in between. The sequenced part of the CDR3 DNA is TGTGCCAGCAGCTTTCGAGGGGGATCCTACAATGAG. It is translated as CASSFRGGSYNE. The complete CDR3 reads CASSFRGGSYNEQFF.

Regarding this clone: The read ends 3 residues shy of where the CDR3 ends; the end is completed using the germline J gene. The chain joins TRBV20-1 to TRBJ2-5, with 9 bases aligning to TRBD2. Germline V gene data show CDR1 as DFQATT and CDR2 as SNEGSKA (reference sequence). Trimming at V came to 2 bases and at J to 2 bases, leaving 0 bases not matched to a gene. This CDR3 comprises 13 residues. The covered CDR3 bases are TGCAGTGCTAGACTAGCGGGACAAGAGACC. Translation gives CSARLAGQET. The whole CDR3 region reads CSARLAGQETQYF.

As regards this clone: The DNA ends 3 residues before the CDR3 does, and the rest of the CDR3 is filled in from the germline J gene. The chain has TRBV30 and TRBJ1-2; D may be TRBD1 (5 bases). CDR1 and CDR2 (germline): GTSNPN, SVGIG (reference sequence). Deletions cut 1 base from V and 2 bases from J, with 14 bases between. The CDR3 has 15 amino acids. The CDR3: CAWSGVVTDNYGYTF. The covered CDR3 bases are TGTGCCTGGAGTGGGGTGGTGACAGACAACTATGGC.

Concerning this clone: With the read ending 3 residues before the CDR3 end, the germline J gene is used to fill in that end. J is TRBJ2-3 and V is TRBV18; the match to TRBD1 covers 7 bases. Trimming removed 1 base from V and 2 bases from J; junction bases left unmatched: 9. Germline V lookup: CDR1 KGHSH, CDR2 LQKENI. The CDR3 is 17 amino acids. The DNA read from the CDR3 is TGTGCCAGCTCACCACGCCCGGGACAGCGAGACACAGATACG. Its translation: CASSPRPGQRDTDT. The whole CDR3 protein reads CASSPRPGQRDTDTQYF. Supplemented by reference TRBV18 and TRBJ2-3, the full variable domain reads NAGVMQNPRHLVRRRGQEARLRCSPMKGHSHVYWYRQLPEEGLKFMVYLQKENIIDESGMPKERFSAEFPKEGPSILRIQQVVRGDSAAYFCASSPRPGQRDTDTQYFGPGTRLTVL.

In the case of this clone: Read data end 3 residues before the CDR3 end; the end is taken from the germline J gene. This sequence joins TRBV19 and TRBJ2-4, with TRBD1 matching 8 bases. Germline CDR1 is LNHDA and CDR2 is SQIVND (reference sequence). There are 18 residues in the CDR3. This CDR3 reads CASMSIGPVGQGNYGQYF. The sequenced CDR3 bases are TGTGCCAGTATGTCAATCGGGCCGGTAGGACAGGGAAACTATGGT.